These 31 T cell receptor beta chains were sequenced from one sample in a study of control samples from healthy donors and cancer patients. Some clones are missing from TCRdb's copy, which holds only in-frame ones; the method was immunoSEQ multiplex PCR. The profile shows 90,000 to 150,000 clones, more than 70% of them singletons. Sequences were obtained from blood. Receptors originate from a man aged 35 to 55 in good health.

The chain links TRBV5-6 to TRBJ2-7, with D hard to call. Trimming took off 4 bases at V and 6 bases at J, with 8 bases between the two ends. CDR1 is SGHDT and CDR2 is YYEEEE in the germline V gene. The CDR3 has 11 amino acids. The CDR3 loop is CASSLGREQYF. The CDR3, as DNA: TGTGCCAGCAGCCTAGGGCGCGAGCAGTACTTC.

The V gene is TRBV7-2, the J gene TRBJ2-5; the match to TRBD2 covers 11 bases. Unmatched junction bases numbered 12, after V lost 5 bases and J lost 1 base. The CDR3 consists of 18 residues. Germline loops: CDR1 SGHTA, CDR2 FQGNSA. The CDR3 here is CASSPQVLAGGRQETQYF. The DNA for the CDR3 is TGTGCCAGCAGCCCTCAGGTGCTAGCGGGGGGTCGCCAAGAGACCCAGTACTTC.

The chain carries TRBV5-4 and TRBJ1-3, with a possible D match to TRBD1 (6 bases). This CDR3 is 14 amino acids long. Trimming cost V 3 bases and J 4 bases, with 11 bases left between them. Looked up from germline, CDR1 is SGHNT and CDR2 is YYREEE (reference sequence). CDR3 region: CASSWGGHGNTIYF. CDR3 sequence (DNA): TGTGCCAGCAGCTGGGGGGGGCACGGAAACACCATATATTTT.

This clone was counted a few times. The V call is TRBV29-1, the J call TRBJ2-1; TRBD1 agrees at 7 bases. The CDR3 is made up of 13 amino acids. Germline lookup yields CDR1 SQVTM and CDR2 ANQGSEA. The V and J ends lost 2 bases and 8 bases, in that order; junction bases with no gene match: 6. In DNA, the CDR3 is TGCAGCGTTGAAAGGGACAGCAATTATGAGCAGTTCTTC. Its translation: CSVERDSNYEQFF.

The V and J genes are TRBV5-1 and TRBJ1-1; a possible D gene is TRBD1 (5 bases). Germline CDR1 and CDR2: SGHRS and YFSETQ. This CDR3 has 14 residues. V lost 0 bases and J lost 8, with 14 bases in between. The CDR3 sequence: CASSLVGQGIEAFF. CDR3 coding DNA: TGCGCCAGCAGCTTGGTAGGGCAGGGAATAGAAGCTTTCTTT.

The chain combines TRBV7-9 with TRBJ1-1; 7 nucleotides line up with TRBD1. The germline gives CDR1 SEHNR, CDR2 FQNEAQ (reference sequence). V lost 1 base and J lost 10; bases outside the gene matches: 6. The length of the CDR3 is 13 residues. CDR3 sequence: CASSLGTGERAFF. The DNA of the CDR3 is TGTGCCAGCAGCTTAGGAACAGGGGAGCGAGCTTTCTTT. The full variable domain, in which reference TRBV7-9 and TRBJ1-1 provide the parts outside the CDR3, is DTGVSQNPRHKITKRGQNVTFRCDPISEHNRLYWYRQTLGQGPEFLTYFQNEAQLEKSRLLSDRFSAERPKGSFSTLEIQRTEQGDSAMYLCASSLGTGERAFFGQGTRLTVV.

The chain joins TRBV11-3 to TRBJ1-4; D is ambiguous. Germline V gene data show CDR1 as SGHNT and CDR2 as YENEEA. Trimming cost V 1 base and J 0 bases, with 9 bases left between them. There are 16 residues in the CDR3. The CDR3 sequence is CASSLGQVATNEKLFF. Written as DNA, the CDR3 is TGTGCCAGCAGCTTAGGGCAGGTTGCAACTAATGAAAAACTGTTTTTT.

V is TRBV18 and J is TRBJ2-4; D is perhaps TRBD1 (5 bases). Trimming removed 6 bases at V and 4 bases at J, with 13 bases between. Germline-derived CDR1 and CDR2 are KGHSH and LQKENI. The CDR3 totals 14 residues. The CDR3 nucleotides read TGTGCCAGCTCGTTTAGGACACTTAAAAACATTCAGTACTTC. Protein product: CASSFRTLKNIQYF.

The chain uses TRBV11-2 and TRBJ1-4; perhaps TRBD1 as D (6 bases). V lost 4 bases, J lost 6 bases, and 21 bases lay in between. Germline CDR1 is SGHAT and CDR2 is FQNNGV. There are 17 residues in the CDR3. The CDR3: CASSSRRGTGRDEKLFF. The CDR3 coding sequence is TGTGCCAGCAGCTCTAGGCGGGGCACAGGGCGGGATGAAAAACTGTTTTTT.

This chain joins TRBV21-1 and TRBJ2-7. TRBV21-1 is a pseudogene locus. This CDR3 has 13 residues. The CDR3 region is CASSKVWVHEQYF. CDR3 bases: TGTGCCAGCAGCAAAGTGTGGGTCCACGAGCAGTACTTC.

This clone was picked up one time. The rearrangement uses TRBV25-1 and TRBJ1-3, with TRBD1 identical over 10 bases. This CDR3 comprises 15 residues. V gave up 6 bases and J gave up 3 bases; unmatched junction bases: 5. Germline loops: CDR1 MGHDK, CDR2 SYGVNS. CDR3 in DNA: TGTGCCAGCAGCCGCGGGACAGGGGTTGGAAACACCATATATTTT. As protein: CASSRGTGVGNTIYF.

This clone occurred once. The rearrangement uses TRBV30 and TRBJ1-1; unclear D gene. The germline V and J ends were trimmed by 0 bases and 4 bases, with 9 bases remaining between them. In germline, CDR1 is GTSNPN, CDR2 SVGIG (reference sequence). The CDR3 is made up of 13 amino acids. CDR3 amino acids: CAWSVLVPTEAFF. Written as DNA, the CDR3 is TGTGCCTGGAGTGTACTAGTACCCACTGAAGCTTTCTTT.

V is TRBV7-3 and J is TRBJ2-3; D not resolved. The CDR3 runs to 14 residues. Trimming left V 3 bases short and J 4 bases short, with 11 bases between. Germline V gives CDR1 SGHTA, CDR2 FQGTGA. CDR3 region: CASSFLGSADTQYF. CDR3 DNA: TGTGCCAGCAGCTTTCTCGGCTCCGCAGATACGCAGTATTTT.

The CDR3 region is CSARQSYGYTF. As DNA, the CDR3 is TGCAGTGCTAGACAGAGCTATGGCTACACCTTC. The chain carries TRBV20-1 and TRBJ1-2; D unresolved. The V gene lost 2 bases and the J gene lost 4 bases, with 5 bases spanning the gap. CDR1 and CDR2 from the germline V gene are DFQATT and SNEGSKA (reference sequence). CDR3 length equals 11 residues.

As DNA, the CDR3 is TGCGCCAGCAGGACAGGACAGGGGGTCCACGAGCAGTACTTC. It codes for CASRTGQGVHEQYF. The gene calls are TRBV5-1 and TRBJ2-7; TRBD1 aligns across 10 bases. The J segment lost 5 bases and the V segment lost 5 bases, leaving 7 bases of the junction unmatched. This CDR3 is built from 14 residues. CDR1 is SGHRS and CDR2 is YFSETQ in the germline V gene. The full variable domain, rest sourced from reference TRBV5-1 and TRBJ2-7, is KAGVTQTPRYLIKTRGQQVTLSCSPISGHRSVSWYQQTPGQGLQFLFEYFSETQRNKGNFPGRFSGRQFSNSRSEMNVSTLELGDSALYLCASRTGQGVHEQYFGPGTRLTVT.

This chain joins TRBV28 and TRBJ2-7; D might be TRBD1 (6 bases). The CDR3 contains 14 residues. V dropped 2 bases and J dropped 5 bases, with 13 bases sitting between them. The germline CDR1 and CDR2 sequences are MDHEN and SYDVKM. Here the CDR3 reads CASSLPLQGDEQYF. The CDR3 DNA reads TGTGCCAGCAGTTTACCCCTACAGGGAGACGAGCAGTACTTC.

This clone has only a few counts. The CDR3 loop is CASSFNPRDHTGELFF. CDR3 DNA sequence: TGTGCCAGCAGCTTTAACCCGAGGGACCACACCGGGGAGCTGTTTTTT. The chain recombines TRBV7-3 with TRBJ2-2; possibly TRBD1 or TRBD2 for D (5 bases each). The CDR3 runs 16 residues. Germline V lookup: CDR1 SGHTA, CDR2 FQGTGA. Trimming left V 3 bases short and J 3 bases short, with 14 bases between.

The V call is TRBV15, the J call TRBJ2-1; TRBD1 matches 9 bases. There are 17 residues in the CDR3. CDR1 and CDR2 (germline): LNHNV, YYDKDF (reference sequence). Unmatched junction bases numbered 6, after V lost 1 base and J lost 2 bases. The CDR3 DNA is TGTGCCACCAGCAGAGTAGGGCGGGACAGGGCCTACAATGAGCAGTTCTTC. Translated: CATSRVGRDRAYNEQFF.

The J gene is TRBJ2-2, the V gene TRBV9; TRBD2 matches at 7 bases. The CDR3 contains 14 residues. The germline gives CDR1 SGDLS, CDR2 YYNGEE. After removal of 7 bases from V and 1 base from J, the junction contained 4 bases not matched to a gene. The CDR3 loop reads CASGGRGNTGELFF. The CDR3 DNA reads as TGTGCCAGCGGAGGGAGGGGGAACACCGGGGAGCTGTTTTTT.

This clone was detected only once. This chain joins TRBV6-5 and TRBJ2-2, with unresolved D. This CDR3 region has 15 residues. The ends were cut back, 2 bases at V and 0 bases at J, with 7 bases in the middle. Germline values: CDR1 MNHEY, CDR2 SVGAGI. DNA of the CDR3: TGTGCCAGCAGTTACGGTCGGTCGAACACCGGGGAGCTGTTTTTT. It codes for CASSYGRSNTGELFF.

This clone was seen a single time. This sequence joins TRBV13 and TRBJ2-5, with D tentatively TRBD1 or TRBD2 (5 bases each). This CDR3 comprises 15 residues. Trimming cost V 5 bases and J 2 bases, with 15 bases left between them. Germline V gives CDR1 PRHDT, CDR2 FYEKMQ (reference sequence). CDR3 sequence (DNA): TGTGCCAGCAGCCACGGCCAGGGAGATCAAGAGACCCAGTACTTC. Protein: CASSHGQGDQETQYF.

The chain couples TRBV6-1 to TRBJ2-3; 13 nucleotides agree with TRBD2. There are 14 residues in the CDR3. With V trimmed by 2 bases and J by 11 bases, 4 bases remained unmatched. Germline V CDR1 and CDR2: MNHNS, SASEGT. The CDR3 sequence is CASSETSGGAGQYF. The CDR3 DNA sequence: TGTGCCAGCAGTGAAACTAGCGGGGGGGCCGGGCAGTATTTT.

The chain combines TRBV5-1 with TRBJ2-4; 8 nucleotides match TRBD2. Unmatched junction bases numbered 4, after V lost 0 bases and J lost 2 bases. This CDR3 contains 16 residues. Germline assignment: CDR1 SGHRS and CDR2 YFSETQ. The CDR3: CASSLGRGGTKNIQYF. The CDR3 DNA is TGCGCCAGCAGCTTGGGTCGGGGGGGCACCAAAAACATTCAGTACTTC. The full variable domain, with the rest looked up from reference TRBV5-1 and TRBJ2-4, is KAGVTQTPRYLIKTRGQQVTLSCSPISGHRSVSWYQQTPGQGLQFLFEYFSETQRNKGNFPGRFSGRQFSNSRSEMNVSTLELGDSALYLCASSLGRGGTKNIQYFGAGTRLSVL.

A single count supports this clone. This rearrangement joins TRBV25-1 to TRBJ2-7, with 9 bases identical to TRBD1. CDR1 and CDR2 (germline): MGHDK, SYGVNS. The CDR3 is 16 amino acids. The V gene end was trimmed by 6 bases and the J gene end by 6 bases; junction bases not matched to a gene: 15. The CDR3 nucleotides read TGTGCCAGCAGCGCCGCATTCGGGACAGGGAGACGCGAGCAGTACTTC. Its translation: CASSAAFGTGRREQYF.

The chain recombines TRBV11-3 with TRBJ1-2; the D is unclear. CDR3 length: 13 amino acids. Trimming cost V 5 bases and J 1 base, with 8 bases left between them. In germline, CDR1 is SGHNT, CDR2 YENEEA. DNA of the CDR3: TGTGCCAGCAGCAGAGAGAATAACTATGGCTACACCTTC. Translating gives CASSRENNYGYTF.

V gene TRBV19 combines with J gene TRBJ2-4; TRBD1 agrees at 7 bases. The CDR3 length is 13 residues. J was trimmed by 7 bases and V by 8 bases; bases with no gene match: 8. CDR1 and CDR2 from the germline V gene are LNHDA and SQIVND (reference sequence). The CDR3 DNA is TGTGCCAGTCTTGACAGGGATGAGAACATTCAGTACTTC. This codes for CASLDRDENIQYF.

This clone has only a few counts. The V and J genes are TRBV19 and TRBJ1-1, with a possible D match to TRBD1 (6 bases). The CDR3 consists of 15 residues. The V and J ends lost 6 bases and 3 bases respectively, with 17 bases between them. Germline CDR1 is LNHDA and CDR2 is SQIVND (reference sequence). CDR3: CASRPETGWDTEAFF. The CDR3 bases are TGTGCCAGTAGACCCGAAACAGGGTGGGACACTGAAGCTTTCTTT.

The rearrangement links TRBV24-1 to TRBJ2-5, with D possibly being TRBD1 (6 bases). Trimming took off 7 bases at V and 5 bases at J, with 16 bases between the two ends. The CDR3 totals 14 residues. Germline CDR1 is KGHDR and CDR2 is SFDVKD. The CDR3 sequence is CATSRTGRTETQYF. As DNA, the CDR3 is TGTGCCACCAGCCGAACAGGGAGAACGGAGACCCAGTACTTC.

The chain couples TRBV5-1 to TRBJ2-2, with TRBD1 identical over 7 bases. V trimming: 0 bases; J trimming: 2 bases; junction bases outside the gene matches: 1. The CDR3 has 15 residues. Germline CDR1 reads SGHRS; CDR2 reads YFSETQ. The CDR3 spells CASSLGQGNTGELFF. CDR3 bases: TGCGCCAGCAGCTTGGGACAGGGAAACACCGGGGAGCTGTTTTTT.

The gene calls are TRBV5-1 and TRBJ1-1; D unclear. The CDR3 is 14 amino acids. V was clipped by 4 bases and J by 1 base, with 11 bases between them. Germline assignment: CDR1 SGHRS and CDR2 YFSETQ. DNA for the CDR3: TGCGCCAGCAGCACCCGTGTGGGGAACACTGAAGCTTTCTTT. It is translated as CASSTRVGNTEAFF. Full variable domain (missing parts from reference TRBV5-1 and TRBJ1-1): KAGVTQTPRYLIKTRGQQVTLSCSPISGHRSVSWYQQTPGQGLQFLFEYFSETQRNKGNFPGRFSGRQFSNSRSEMNVSTLELGDSALYLCASSTRVGNTEAFFGQGTRLTVV.

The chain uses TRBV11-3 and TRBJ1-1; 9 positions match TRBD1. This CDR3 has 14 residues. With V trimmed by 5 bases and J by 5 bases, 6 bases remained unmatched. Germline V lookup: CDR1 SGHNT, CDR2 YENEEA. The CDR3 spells CASSLGQGRTEAFF. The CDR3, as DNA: TGTGCCAGCAGCCTGGGACAGGGTCGGACTGAAGCTTTCTTT.